This T cell receptor (beta chain) was sequenced during a study of T cell responses to AZD1222 COVID-19 vaccine. Points from the study as a whole: Clonal diversity may have been underestimated, and the donors were mostly white British, with more females than males. Distributed over spike, vaccine-associated CD4 TCRs predominated at 160-218 and 743-854.

V lost 2 bases and J lost 2; bases outside the gene matches: 8. Germline CDR1 and CDR2: WNHNN and SYGVQD (reference sequence). The CDR3 totals 17 residues. Profiled with immunoSEQ multiplex PCR; TCRdb holds only in-frame clones, not every one. Of tens of thousands of clones listed, 89% are singletons. Note on this clone: What it binds is unknown.

The source material was peripheral blood, sampled 28 days after the second AZD1222 dose. This chain connects TRBV10-1 to TRBJ2-7; 11 nucleotides agree with TRBD2. The clonotype was recovered from an adult who received the AZD1222 COVID-19 vaccine. The DNA for the CDR3 is TGCGCCAGCAGTGAGGGGCGACTAGCGGGACGAACCTACGAGCAGTACGTC. Amino acids: CASSEGRLAGRTYEQYV.